This T cell receptor beta chain was obtained from a study of blood T cell dynamics during melanoma immunotherapy. Study information: Standard first-line treatment here was pembrolizumab or nivolumab plus ipilimumab in metastatic melanoma. Study-wide points: The study could not tell melanoma-specific clones from general immune activation.

Stated time point: week 3, after first cycle of checkpoint inhibitor. Blood was drawn before treatment and at week 3 after checkpoint blockade. Clones were read by immunoSEQ multiplex PCR, and TCRdb kept only the in-frame ones, dropping some. The sample lists some 8,200 clones; about 88% were seen once. As for this clone: Its antigen remains unknown.

Trimming removed 0 bases from V and 4 bases from J; junction bases left unmatched: 2. CDR1 is SGDLS and CDR2 is YYNGEE in the germline V gene. The CDR3 extends over 15 amino acids. This clonotype was sampled from a human donor with melanoma. The rearrangement uses TRBV9 and TRBJ2-7; 12 bases map to TRBD2. The source material was blood, sampled from a patient treated with checkpoint blockade. The chain's CDR3 is CASSVATSGRYEQYF. The CDR3 nucleotides are TGTGCCAGCAGCGTAGCTACTAGCGGGAGGTACGAGCAGTACTTC.